Each of the 14 T cell receptor beta chains below was sequenced from the same sample in a study of T-cell reconstitution after alpha-beta-depleted transplantation in children. The TCRbeta library incorporated unique molecular identifiers. TCRdb independently ran MiXCR on the PCR reads; one entry per CDR3 protein. The sample lists about 98,000 distinct CDR3 sequences, 20% to 25% occurring once. The sample here was PBMCs, taken before TCRalphabeta/CD19-depleted stem cell transplant. The receptors here all came from a boy aged 2-9 years with acute lymphoblastic leukemia, due to receive a stem cell transplant.

The table lists this clonotype with a few counts. The J gene is TRBJ2-3, the V gene TRBV29-1, with D perhaps matching TRBD2 (5 bases). This CDR3 has 13 residues. Germline V lookup: CDR1 SQVTM, CDR2 ANQGSEA. Trimming took off 4 bases at V and 4 bases at J, with 12 bases between the two ends. CDR3 DNA sequence: TGCAGCGTTGTCCTAGCCGTGGCAGATACGCAGTATTTT. It is translated as CSVVLAVADTQYF.

This clonotype has more than one count but fewer than ten. The chain carries TRBV20-1 and TRBJ2-2; either TRBD1 or TRBD2 may fit D (5 bases each). The CDR3 has 13 residues. V was clipped by 4 bases and J by 4 bases, with 10 bases between them. CDR1 DFQATT and CDR2 SNEGSKA come from the germline V gene (reference sequence). The CDR3 DNA sequence: TGCAGTGCTACTGGGGGTGGCACCGGGGAGCTGTTTTTT. This codes for CSATGGGTGELFF.

This clonotype showed up many times. The J gene is TRBJ2-7, the V gene TRBV3-1; 7 bases map to TRBD2. The trim removed 0 bases at V and 10 bases at J, leaving 3 bases unmatched. Germline V lookup: CDR1 LGHDT, CDR2 YNNKEL (reference sequence). The CDR3 loop spans 12 amino acids. CDR3 nucleotide sequence: TGTGCCAGCAGCCAAGACGGCGGGAGCCAGTACTTC. This sequence encodes CASSQDGGSQYF.

This clonotype was seen just once. This chain uses TRBV5-5 with TRBJ1-2; a weak D match, TRBD1 (6 bases). The CDR3 extends over 15 amino acids. Germline loops: CDR1 SGHKS, CDR2 YYEKEE (reference sequence). V was cut by 4 bases and J by 5 bases, with 18 bases left in between. CDR3 residues: CASSGGHVGLYGYTF. As DNA, the CDR3 is TGTGCCAGCAGCGGGGGGCATGTGGGATTGTATGGCTACACCTTC. Full variable domain (outside the CDR3, taken from reference TRBV5-5 and TRBJ1-2): DAGVTQSPTHLIKTRGQQVTLRCSPISGHKSVSWYQQVLGQGPQFIFQYYEKEERGRGNFPDRFSARQFPNYSSELNVNALLLGDSALYLCASSGGHVGLYGYTFGSGTRLTVV.

The chain couples TRBV12-3 or TRBV12-4 to TRBJ1-2, with 8 bases that match TRBD1. With 2 bases clipped from V and 9 bases from J, the junction kept 5 bases outside the gene matches. The CDR3 has 13 residues. CDR3 sequence: CASSLMQGASYTF. In nucleotides, the CDR3 is TGTGCCAGCAGTTTAATGCAGGGGGCGAGCTACACCTTC.

The chain carries TRBV15 and TRBJ2-3; 10 bases match TRBD2. J lost 4 bases, V lost 3 bases, and 7 bases had no gene match. Germline V lookup: CDR1 LNHNV, CDR2 YYDKDF (reference sequence). The CDR3 is 16 amino acids. CDR3 residues: CATSSPAGGEADTQYF. The CDR3 DNA reads as TGTGCCACCAGCAGTCCAGCGGGAGGGGAAGCAGATACGCAGTATTTT.

Only a few counts were recorded for this clonotype. The chain employs TRBV20-1 and TRBJ2-3; 11 bases line up with TRBD2. Looked up from germline, CDR1 is DFQATT and CDR2 is SNEGSKA (reference sequence). The CDR3 extends over 16 amino acids. The CDR3 coding sequence is TGCCGCCCAGGGACTAGCGGACCCACCGCCCCGTATACGCAGTATTTT. It specifies CRPGTSGPTAPYTQYF.

This clonotype has a handful of counts. Here the CDR3 DNA reads TGTGCCAGCAGCTCTAGCGGAGGGACGTACGAGCAGTACTTC. It translates to CASSSSGGTYEQYF. This chain uses TRBV13 with TRBJ2-7; 7 bases are a match to TRBD2. V trimming: 4 bases; J trimming: 4 bases; junction bases outside the gene matches: 7. The CDR3 is made up of 14 amino acids. The germline gives CDR1 PRHDT, CDR2 FYEKMQ (reference sequence).

The chain employs TRBV19 and TRBJ2-7, with D tentatively TRBD2 (6 bases). Per the germline V gene, CDR1 is LNHDA and CDR2 is SQIVND (reference sequence). Trimming took off 7 bases at V and 3 bases at J, with 16 bases between the two ends. The CDR3 has 14 residues. The DNA of the CDR3 is TGTGCCAGTACCCCCGGGACGGACTACTACGAGCAGTACTTC. Protein product: CASTPGTDYYEQYF.

On this clonotype itself: At one end, the junction sequence differs from germline, possibly due to a read error. This chain's CDR3 is CSVGGRRRLNTEAFF. The DNA of the CDR3 is TGCAGCGTTGGAGGCAGGCGACGCCTGAACACCGAAGCTTTCTTT. The V gene is TRBV29-1, the J gene TRBJ1-1; D gene unclear. The length of the CDR3 is 15 residues. Looked up from germline, CDR1 is SQVTM and CDR2 is ANQGSEA.

V usage is TRBV6-1 and J usage is TRBJ2-2; D not resolved. V was clipped by 7 bases and J by 3 bases, with 12 bases between them. The CDR3 loop spans 14 amino acids. Per the germline V gene, CDR1 is MNHNS and CDR2 is SASEGT. The CDR3 loop reads CASNDGRYTGELFF. The CDR3 DNA sequence: TGTGCCAGCAATGATGGACGCTACACCGGGGAGCTGTTTTTT.

This clonotype has a handful of counts. This rearrangement joins TRBV12-3 or TRBV12-4 to TRBJ1-2, with TRBD1 as a possible D gene (5 bases). V was shortened by 6 bases and J by 8 bases, with 16 bases between the two germline ends. The CDR3 loop spans 13 amino acids. DNA of the CDR3: TGTGCCAGCAGATATTCCCAGGGTGGCGGCTACACCTTC. It is translated as CASRYSQGGGYTF.

J is TRBJ1-3 and V is TRBV28; D uncertain. Trimming took 5 bases from V and 0 from J, leaving 14 bases between them. CDR1 and CDR2 from the germline V gene are MDHEN and SYDVKM. CDR3 length equals 16 residues. DNA for the CDR3: TGTGCCAGCAGTCCCCACTTTTATAGCTCTGGAAACACCATATATTTT. Translation: CASSPHFYSSGNTIYF.

The chain joins TRBV5-6 to TRBJ2-2; perhaps TRBD2 as D (5 bases). CDR1 and CDR2 from the germline V gene are SGHDT and YYEEEE. The V end lost 4 bases, the J end lost 1 base, and 11 bases lay between the germline ends. The CDR3 has 15 residues. The CDR3 sequence is CASSPRAKNTGELFF. CDR3 bases: TGTGCCAGCAGCCCGAGGGCAAAGAACACCGGGGAGCTGTTTTTT. The full variable domain, with the rest looked up from reference TRBV5-6 and TRBJ2-2, is DAGVTQSPTHLIKTRGQQVTLRCSPKSGHDTVSWYQQALGQGPQFIFQYYEEEERQRGNFPDRFSGHQFPNYSSELNVNALLLGDSALYLCASSPRAKNTGELFFGEGSRLTVL.